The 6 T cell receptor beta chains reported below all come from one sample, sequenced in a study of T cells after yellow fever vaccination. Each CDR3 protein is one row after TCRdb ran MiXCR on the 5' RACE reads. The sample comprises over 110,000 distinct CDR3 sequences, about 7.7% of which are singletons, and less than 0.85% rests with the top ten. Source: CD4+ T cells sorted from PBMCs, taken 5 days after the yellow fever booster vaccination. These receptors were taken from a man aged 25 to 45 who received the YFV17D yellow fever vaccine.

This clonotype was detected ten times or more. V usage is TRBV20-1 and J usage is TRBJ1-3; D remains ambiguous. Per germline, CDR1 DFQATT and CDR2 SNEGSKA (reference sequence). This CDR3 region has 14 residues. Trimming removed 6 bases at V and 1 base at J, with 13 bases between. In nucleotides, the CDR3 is TGCAGTGCGTACGATAGGAGGTCTGGAAACACCATATATTTT. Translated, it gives CSAYDRRSGNTIYF.

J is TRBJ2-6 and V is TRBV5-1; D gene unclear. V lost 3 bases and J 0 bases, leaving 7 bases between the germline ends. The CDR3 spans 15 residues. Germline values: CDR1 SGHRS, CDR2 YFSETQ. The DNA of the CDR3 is TGCGCCAGCAGCTGGGTATCCTCTGGGGCCAACGTCCTGACTTTC. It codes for CASSWVSSGANVLTF.

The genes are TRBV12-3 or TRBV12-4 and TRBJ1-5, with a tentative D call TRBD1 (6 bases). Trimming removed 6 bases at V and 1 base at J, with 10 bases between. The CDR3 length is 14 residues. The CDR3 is CASRSGQSNQPQHF. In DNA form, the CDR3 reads TGTGCCAGCAGATCAGGACAGAGCAATCAGCCCCAGCATTTT.

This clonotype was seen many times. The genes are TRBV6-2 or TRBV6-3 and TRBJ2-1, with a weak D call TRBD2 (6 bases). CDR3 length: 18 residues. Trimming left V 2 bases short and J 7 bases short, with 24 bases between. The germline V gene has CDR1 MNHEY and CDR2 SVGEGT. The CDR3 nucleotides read TGTGCCAGCAGTTACGCGCGGACTACGCCCGGCATTTGGAATGAGCAGTTCTTC. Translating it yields CASSYARTTPGIWNEQFF.

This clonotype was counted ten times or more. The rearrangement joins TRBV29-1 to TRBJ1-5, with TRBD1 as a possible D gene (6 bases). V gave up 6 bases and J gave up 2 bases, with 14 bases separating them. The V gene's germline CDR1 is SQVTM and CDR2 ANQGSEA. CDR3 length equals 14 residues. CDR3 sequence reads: CSVRTDSGNQPQHF. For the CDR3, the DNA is TGCAGCGTCCGGACAGATTCGGGCAATCAGCCCCAGCATTTT.

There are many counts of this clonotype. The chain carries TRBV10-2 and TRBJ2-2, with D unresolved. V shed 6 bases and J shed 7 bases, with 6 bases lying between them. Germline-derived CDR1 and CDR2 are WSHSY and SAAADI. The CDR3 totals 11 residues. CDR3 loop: CASRSFGELFF. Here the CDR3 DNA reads TGCGCCAGCAGATCCTTCGGGGAGCTGTTTTTT.